The 28 T cell receptor beta chains presented below share a single source sample, sequenced in a study of blood T cell repertoires in COVID-19. The repertoire was sequenced with immunoSEQ multiplex PCR; TCRdb's copy has only in-frame clones and lacks some. The sample consists of about 280,000 clones, roughly 86% of them appearing once. Sequences were obtained from peripheral blood. These receptors were collected from a young man with active or convalescent COVID-19.

V is TRBV5-5 and J is TRBJ1-6; tentative D call: TRBD1 (5 bases). The CDR3 runs 14 residues. Germline CDR1 reads SGHKS; CDR2 reads YYEKEE (reference sequence). Trimming left V 3 bases short and J 10 bases short, with 14 bases between. CDR3 sequence: CASSSGGGLSPLHF. The CDR3, as DNA: TGTGCCAGCAGCTCCGGGGGTGGGCTATCACCCCTCCACTTT.

This chain uses TRBV4-1 with TRBJ2-4; tentative D call: TRBD1 (5 bases). Between the trimmed V and J ends, which lost 8 bases and 5 bases, there was a span of 28 bases. Germline V gene sequence: CDR1 MGHRA, CDR2 YSYEKL. The CDR3 extends over 18 amino acids. The DNA for the CDR3 is TGCGCCAGCTCACCCATGGGCCAGGGAACCAGCGCGGAAAACATTCAGTACTTC. Amino acid sequence: CASSPMGQGTSAENIQYF.

The chain joins TRBV6-5 to TRBJ1-1; unclear D gene. CDR3 length equals 12 residues. The germline V gene has CDR1 MNHEY and CDR2 SVGAGI. With 2 bases removed from V and 2 bases from J, the gap between germline ends came to 3 bases. The CDR3 sequence is CASSYLNTEAFF. The CDR3 DNA reads as TGTGCCAGCAGTTACCTCAACACTGAAGCTTTCTTT.

In its sample, this clone was seen once. The rearrangement joins TRBV10-3 to TRBJ1-5; no definite D call. V lost 1 base to trimming and J lost 8 bases, with 12 bases between them. The CDR3 is made up of 14 amino acids. Germline V gene sequence: CDR1 ENHRY, CDR2 SYGVKD. The DNA of the CDR3 is TGTGCCATCAGTGAGTATTGGAGGGTTAAGCCCCAGCATTTT. Its translation: CAISEYWRVKPQHF.

The chain is built from TRBV29-1 and TRBJ1-4, with unresolved D. The germline CDR1 and CDR2 sequences are SQVTM and ANQGSEA. V lost 5 bases to trimming and J lost 4 bases, with 11 bases between them. CDR3 length equals 13 residues. The CDR3 spells CSVRGQVNEKLFF. The DNA for the CDR3 is TGCAGCGTTAGAGGGCAGGTTAATGAAAAACTGTTTTTT.

The CDR3 is CASSLEGGPFNYGYTF. CDR3 DNA sequence: TGTGCCAGCAGCTTAGAAGGAGGGCCTTTTAACTATGGCTACACCTTC. V gene TRBV11-2 combines with J gene TRBJ1-2; D is unresolved. The CDR3 extends over 16 amino acids. The germline V gene encodes CDR1 SGHAT and CDR2 FQNNGV. V lost 0 bases and J 1 base, leaving 12 bases between the germline ends.

The chain has TRBV12-3 or TRBV12-4 and TRBJ1-6; D not resolved. There are 13 residues in the CDR3. With 6 bases removed from V and 13 bases from J, the gap between germline ends came to 16 bases. The CDR3 DNA reads as TGTGCCAGCAGACCGATTGCCGGGAGCCCCCTCCACTTT. Translating it yields CASRPIAGSPLHF.

The genes are TRBV19 and TRBJ2-3; TRBD2 matches 11 bases. CDR3 length: 15 amino acids. CDR1 is LNHDA, CDR2 SQIVND, per germline (reference sequence). Trimming removed 4 bases from V and 6 bases from J; junction bases left unmatched: 6. The CDR3 here is CASSSRTSGYDTQYF. The CDR3 DNA sequence: TGTGCCAGTAGTAGTCGGACTAGCGGGTACGATACGCAGTATTTT.

The V call is TRBV5-1, the J call TRBJ2-5; D perhaps matches TRBD2 (5 bases). Trimming pared 3 bases from V and 4 bases from J, leaving 13 bases between. CDR3 length: 14 amino acids. CDR1 SGHRS and CDR2 YFSETQ come from the germline V gene. CDR3 DNA sequence: TGCGCCAGCAGCTATCGGAGAGGGCTAGAGACCCAGTACTTC. It specifies CASSYRRGLETQYF.

V gene TRBV19 combines with J gene TRBJ1-2, with TRBD1 matching over 7 bases. The trim removed 5 bases at V and 5 bases at J, leaving 8 bases unmatched. CDR3 length: 14 residues. In germline, CDR1 is LNHDA, CDR2 SQIVND (reference sequence). For the CDR3, the DNA is TGTGCCAGTAGTCAAGTGGAGGACAGGTATGGCTACACCTTC. Its translation is CASSQVEDRYGYTF.

The rearrangement links TRBV6-5 to TRBJ1-3; 8 bases map to TRBD1. After removal of 2 bases from V and 3 bases from J, the junction contained 6 bases not matched to a gene. CDR1 and CDR2 from the germline V gene are MNHEY and SVGAGI. The CDR3 has 16 residues. CDR3 amino acids: CASSYQDRGSGNTIYF. CDR3 DNA sequence: TGTGCCAGCAGTTACCAAGACAGGGGAAGTGGAAACACCATATATTTT.

V usage is TRBV15 and J usage is TRBJ1-5; 8 nucleotides match TRBD1. The germline V gene encodes CDR1 LNHNV and CDR2 YYDKDF (reference sequence). The CDR3 spans 14 residues. With 0 bases clipped from V and 7 bases from J, the junction kept 2 bases outside the gene matches. CDR3: CATSRDRDRQPQHF. In nucleotides, the CDR3 is TGTGCCACCAGCAGAGATAGGGACAGGCAGCCCCAGCATTTT.

The genes are TRBV7-9 and TRBJ2-7; 8 bases are shared with TRBD2. Germline-derived CDR1 and CDR2 are SEHNR and FQNEAQ (reference sequence). The CDR3 runs 15 residues. V gave up 4 bases and J gave up 1 base; unmatched junction bases: 6. The CDR3 here is CASSSGGFRSYEQYF. The CDR3 nucleotides read TGTGCCAGCAGCTCGGGAGGGTTTCGGTCCTACGAGCAGTACTTC. The entire variable domain, with the rest obtained from reference TRBV7-9 and TRBJ2-7, is as follows: DTGVSQNPRHKITKRGQNVTFRCDPISEHNRLYWYRQTLGQGPEFLTYFQNEAQLEKSRLLSDRFSAERPKGSFSTLEIQRTEQGDSAMYLCASSSGGFRSYEQYFGPGTRLTVT.

This sequence joins TRBV20-1 and TRBJ2-7; D not resolved. The CDR3 extends over 12 amino acids. V lost 3 bases and J lost 5, with 11 bases in between. Germline loops: CDR1 DFQATT, CDR2 SNEGSKA (reference sequence). The CDR3 spells CSASPTRDEQYF. DNA for the CDR3: TGCAGTGCTAGTCCCACTCGTGACGAGCAGTACTTC.

V usage is TRBV4-1 and J usage is TRBJ2-7; 9 bases line up with TRBD1. Germline lookup yields CDR1 MGHRA and CDR2 YSYEKL. V gave up 1 base and J gave up 2 bases; unmatched junction bases: 3. The length of the CDR3 is 15 residues. The CDR3 reads CASSQGGQGAYEQYF. The DNA of the CDR3 is TGCGCCAGCAGCCAAGGGGGACAGGGTGCCTACGAGCAGTACTTC.

The genes are TRBV6-5 and TRBJ1-5; no clear D. V lost 0 bases and J 6 bases, leaving 12 bases between the germline ends. This CDR3 has 15 amino acids. CDR1 is MNHEY and CDR2 is SVGAGI in the germline V gene. CDR3 nucleotides: TGTGCCAGCAGTTACTCGACCGGCCGGGGTCAGCCCCAGCATTTT. As protein: CASSYSTGRGQPQHF.

The chain carries TRBV6-5 and TRBJ1-5; TRBD1 matches at 7 bases. The CDR3 runs 14 residues. Germline CDR1 MNHEY, CDR2 SVGAGI. The trim removed 5 bases at V and 7 bases at J, leaving 8 bases unmatched. The CDR3 coding sequence is TGTGCCAGCAGTCCTACAGGGGTCGGGCAGCCCCAGCATTTT. Residues: CASSPTGVGQPQHF.

This clone appeared a single time. The chain uses TRBV10-2 and TRBJ1-2; 10 nucleotides agree with TRBD1. Germline values: CDR1 WSHSY, CDR2 SAAADI. V dropped 0 bases and J dropped 5; count of bases not matched to a gene: 12. CDR3 length: 18 residues. This chain's CDR3 is CASSESRPLTGGGYGYTF. The CDR3, as DNA: TGCGCCAGCAGTGAGTCCCGCCCACTGACAGGGGGCGGATATGGCTACACCTTC.

Only a few counts were recorded for this clone. This rearrangement joins TRBV25-1 to TRBJ1-1; 7 bases are shared with TRBD1. Germline assignment: CDR1 MGHDK and CDR2 SYGVNS. V dropped 3 bases and J dropped 5; count of bases not matched to a gene: 15. The length of the CDR3 is 17 residues. The CDR3 DNA is TGTGCCAGCAGTGAGGGGGGCCGCCGGACAGGAGGGACTGAAGCTTTCTTT. Its translation: CASSEGGRRTGGTEAFF. Based on the CDR3 plus reference TRBV25-1 and TRBJ1-1, the full variable domain is EADIYQTPRYLVIGTGKKITLECSQTMGHDKMYWYQQDPGMELHLIHYSYGVNSTEKGDLSSESTVSRIRTEHFPLTLESARPSHTSQYLCASSEGGRRTGGTEAFFGQGTRLTVV.

The chain has TRBV3-1 (or the pseudogene TRBV3-2) and TRBJ2-7, with 7 bases matching TRBD2. Germline V gives CDR1 LGHDT, CDR2 YNNKEL (reference sequence). The CDR3 runs to 13 residues. V shed 4 bases and J 3 bases; nucleotides not matched to a gene: 3. CDR3 region: CASSRGTNYEQYF. As DNA, the CDR3 is TGTGCCAGCAGCCGAGGGACTAACTACGAGCAGTACTTC.

Written as DNA, the CDR3 is TGCGCCAGCAGCCAAGATCCTAGCGTCGTCAATGAGCAGTTCTTC. This codes for CASSQDPSVVNEQFF. The chain has TRBV4-1 and TRBJ2-1, with TRBD2 as a possible D gene (6 bases). The CDR3 contains 15 residues. The V end lost 0 bases, the J end lost 6 bases, and 12 bases lay between the germline ends. Germline V gene lookup returns CDR1 MGHRA and CDR2 YSYEKL.

V and J are TRBV11-1 and TRBJ2-3, with TRBD2 matching 8 bases. This CDR3 spans 15 amino acids. Germline V lookup: CDR1 SGHAT, CDR2 FQDESV (reference sequence). With 3 bases clipped from V and 1 base from J, the junction kept 3 bases outside the gene matches. The CDR3 protein is CASSFGRGGTDTQYF. In DNA, the CDR3 is TGTGCCAGCAGCTTCGGGCGGGGGGGCACAGATACGCAGTATTTT.

The rearrangement uses TRBV19 and TRBJ1-2; the D is unclear. V lost 5 bases and J 0 bases, leaving 13 bases between the germline ends. The germline V gene encodes CDR1 LNHDA and CDR2 SQIVND (reference sequence). CDR3 length: 15 residues. In DNA form, the CDR3 reads TGTGCCAGTAGTGACTCCGCTATAGCTAACTATGGCTACACCTTC. It specifies CASSDSAIANYGYTF.

This rearrangement joins TRBV18 to TRBJ2-3, with 9 bases aligning to TRBD2. This CDR3 has 15 amino acids. Germline V lookup: CDR1 KGHSH, CDR2 LQKENI. V dropped 3 bases and J dropped 1; count of bases not matched to a gene: 2. Here the CDR3 reads CASSPKRGGTDTQYF. The CDR3, as DNA: TGTGCCAGCTCACCTAAGCGGGGGGGCACAGATACGCAGTATTTT.

The chain carries TRBV5-4 and TRBJ2-2, with D perhaps TRBD1 (6 bases). CDR3 size: 14 residues. CDR1 is SGHNT, CDR2 YYREEE, per germline (reference sequence). V lost 4 bases to trimming and J lost 1 base, with 8 bases between them. CDR3 DNA sequence: TGTGCCAGCAGCCGGACAGAGAACACCGGGGAGCTGTTTTTT. It is translated as CASSRTENTGELFF.

The chain combines TRBV7-2 with TRBJ2-2, with TRBD2 identical over 7 bases. The germline CDR1 and CDR2 sequences are SGHTA and FQGNSA. The CDR3 runs 16 residues. J was trimmed by 0 bases and V by 1 base; bases with no gene match: 2. The CDR3 here is CASSLVAGANTGELFF. CDR3 bases: TGTGCCAGCAGCTTAGTGGCGGGGGCGAACACCGGGGAGCTGTTTTTT.

This clone was found once. Other DNA sequences in the sample encode the same CDR3. This sequence joins TRBV15 and TRBJ1-5; D possibly corresponds to TRBD1 (5 bases). The CDR3 is 15 amino acids. Per germline, CDR1 LNHNV and CDR2 YYDKDF (reference sequence). V lost 0 bases, J lost 1 base, and 7 bases lay in between. The CDR3 DNA reads as TGTGCCACCAGCAGAGATAGGGGAAGCAATCAGCCCCAGCATTTT. It is translated as CATSRDRGSNQPQHF.

The chain couples TRBV4-2 to TRBJ2-5; 7 nucleotides agree with TRBD1. J was trimmed by 2 bases and V by 3 bases; bases with no gene match: 6. Germline V gene sequence: CDR1 LGHNA, CDR2 YNFKEQ. The length of the CDR3 is 15 residues. In DNA form, the CDR3 reads TGTGCCAGCAGCCAGGGGACAGAGCTGCAAGAGACCCAGTACTTC. This encodes CASSQGTELQETQYF.